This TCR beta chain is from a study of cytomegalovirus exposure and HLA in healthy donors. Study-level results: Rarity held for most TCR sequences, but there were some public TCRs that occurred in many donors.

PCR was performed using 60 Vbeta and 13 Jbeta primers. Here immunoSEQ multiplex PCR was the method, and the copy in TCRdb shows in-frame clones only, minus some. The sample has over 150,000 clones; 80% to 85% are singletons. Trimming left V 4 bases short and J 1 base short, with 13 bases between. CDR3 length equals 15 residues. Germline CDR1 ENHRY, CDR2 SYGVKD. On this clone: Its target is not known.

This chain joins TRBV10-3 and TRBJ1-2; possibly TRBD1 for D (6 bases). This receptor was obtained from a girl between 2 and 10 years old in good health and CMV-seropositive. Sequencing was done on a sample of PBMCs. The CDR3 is CAISGGRGNNYGYTF. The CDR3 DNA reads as TGTGCCATCAGTGGGGGCAGGGGCAATAACTATGGCTACACCTTC.